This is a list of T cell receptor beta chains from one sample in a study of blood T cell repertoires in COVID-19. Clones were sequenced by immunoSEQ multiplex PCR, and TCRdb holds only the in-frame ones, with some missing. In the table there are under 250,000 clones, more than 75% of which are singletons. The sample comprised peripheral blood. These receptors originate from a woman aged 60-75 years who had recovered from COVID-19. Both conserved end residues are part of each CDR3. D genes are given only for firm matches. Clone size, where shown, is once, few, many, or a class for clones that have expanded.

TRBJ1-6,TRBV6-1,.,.,CASSETLGGSPLHF,TGTGCCAGCAGTGAAACCCTCGGCGGCTCACCCCTCCACTTT
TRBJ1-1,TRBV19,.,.,CASTRRGPLNTEAFF,TGTGCCAGTACCCGCAGGGGCCCCCTGAACACTGAAGCTTTCTTT
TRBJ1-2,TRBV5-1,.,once,CASSADTSYGYTF,TGCGCCAGCAGCGCCGACACCAGTTATGGCTACACCTTC
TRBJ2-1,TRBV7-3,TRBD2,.,CASSLVLAGVNEQFF,TGTGCCAGCAGCTTAGTACTAGCGGGGGTCAATGAGCAGTTCTTC
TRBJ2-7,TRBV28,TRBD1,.,CASTPGGQGVAYEQYF,TGTGCCAGCACCCCTGGTGGACAGGGGGTGGCCTACGAGCAGTACTTC
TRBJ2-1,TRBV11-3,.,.,CASSSNLNSHYEQFF,TGTGCCAGCAGCTCAAACCTAAACTCCCATTATGAGCAGTTCTTC
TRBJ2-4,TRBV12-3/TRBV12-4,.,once,CASSATAKNIQYF,TGTGCCAGCAGTGCTACTGCCAAAAACATTCAGTACTTC
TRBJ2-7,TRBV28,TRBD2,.,CASSLGGLGGAKSYEQYF,TGTGCCAGCAGTTTAGGAGGCCTCGGGGGGGCAAAATCCTACGAGCAGTACTTC
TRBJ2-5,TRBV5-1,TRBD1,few,CASSLVTGGPRTQYF,TGCGCCAGCAGCTTGGTGACAGGGGGCCCGAGGACCCAGTACTTC
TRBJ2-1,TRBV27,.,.,CATSNGAVNEQFF,TGTGCCACCTCTAATGGGGCGGTCAATGAGCAGTTCTTC
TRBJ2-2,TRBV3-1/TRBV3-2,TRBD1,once,CASSQPRQGPGELFF,TGTGCCAGCAGCCAACCCCGACAGGGACCCGGGGAGCTGTTTTTT
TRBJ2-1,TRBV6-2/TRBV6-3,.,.,CASSSALGSYNEQFF,TGTGCCAGCAGTTCCGCCCTCGGCTCCTACAATGAGCAGTTCTTC
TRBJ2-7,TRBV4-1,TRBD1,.,CASSQPTPDRAYEQYF,TGCGCCAGCAGCCAGCCCACTCCGGACAGGGCCTACGAGCAGTACTTC
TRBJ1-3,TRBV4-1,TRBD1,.,CASSRATGPTGNTIYF,TGCGCCAGCAGCCGGGCGACAGGGCCGACTGGAAACACCATATATTTT
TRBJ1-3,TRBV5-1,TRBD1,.,CASSAGQLSSGNTIYF,TGCGCCAGCAGCGCGGGACAGTTGAGCTCTGGAAACACCATATATTTT
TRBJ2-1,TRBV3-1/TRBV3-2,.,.,CASSSPTANSYNEQFF,TGTGCCAGCAGCTCTCCGACAGCCAACTCCTACAATGAGCAGTTCTTC
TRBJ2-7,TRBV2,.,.,CASSADNSYEQYF,TGTGCCAGCAGTGCGGACAACTCCTACGAGCAGTACTTC
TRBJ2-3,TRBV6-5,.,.,CASSYKGGGRTDTQYF,TGTGCCAGCAGTTACAAGGGCGGAGGACGCACAGATACGCAGTATTTT
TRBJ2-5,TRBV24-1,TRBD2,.,CATSDPLAGAIGETQYF,TGTGCCACCAGTGATCCCCTAGCGGGGGCGATTGGGGAGACCCAGTACTTC
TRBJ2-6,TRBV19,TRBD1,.,CASRGQGAGANVLTF,TGTGCCAGCCGGGGACAGGGCGCCGGGGCCAACGTCCTGACTTTC
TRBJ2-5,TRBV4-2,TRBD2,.,CASSPGVSGGAETQYF,TGTGCCAGCAGCCCAGGTGTCAGCGGGGGGGCAGAGACCCAGTACTTC
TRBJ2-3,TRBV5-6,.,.,CASSQWPWEDTQYF,TGTGCCAGCAGCCAGTGGCCGTGGGAGGATACGCAGTATTTT
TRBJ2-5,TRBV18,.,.,CASSLGGGLETQYF,TGTGCCAGCTCCCTAGGCGGGGGCCTTGAGACCCAGTACTTC
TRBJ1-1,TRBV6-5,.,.,CASSYHRTTEAFF,TGTGCCAGCAGCTATCACAGGACCACCGAAGCTTTCTTT
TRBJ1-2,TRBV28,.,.,CASSLREYGYTF,TGTGCCAGCAGTTTACGGGAATATGGCTACACCTTC
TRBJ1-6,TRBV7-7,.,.,CASSAYLNSPLHF,TGTGCTAGCAGCGCTTATCTAAATTCACCCCTCCACTTT
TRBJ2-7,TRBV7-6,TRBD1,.,CASSLAMGQGIEQYF,TGTGCCAGCAGCTTAGCGATGGGACAGGGTATCGAGCAGTACTTC
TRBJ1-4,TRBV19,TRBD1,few,CASRSPHRGNEKLFF,TGTGCCAGTCGATCTCCGCACAGGGGTAATGAAAAACTGTTTTTT
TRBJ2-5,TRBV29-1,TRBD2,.,CSVTGGQETQYF,TGCAGCGTTACGGGGGGGCAGGAGACCCAGTACTTC
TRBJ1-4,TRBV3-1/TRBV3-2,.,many,CASSQDQLQGKLFF,TGTGCCAGCAGCCAAGATCAGCTACAGGGAAAACTGTTTTTT
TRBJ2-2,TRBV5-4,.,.,CASSYPGQNTGELFF,TGTGCCAGCAGCTACCCGGGACAGAACACCGGGGAGCTGTTTTTT
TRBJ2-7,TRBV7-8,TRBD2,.,CASSLFSGGAENEQYF,TGTGCCAGCAGCTTATTCTCCGGGGGGGCCGAAAACGAGCAGTACTTC
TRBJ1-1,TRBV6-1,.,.,CASSEVQFTEAFF,TGTGCCAGCAGTGAAGTCCAATTCACTGAAGCTTTCTTT
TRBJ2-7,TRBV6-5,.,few,CASSYSLTRAFYEQYF,TGTGCCAGCAGTTACTCCTTAACGAGGGCATTCTACGAGCAGTACTTC
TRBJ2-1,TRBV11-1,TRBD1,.,CASSLRTGYNEQFF,TGTGCCAGCAGCCTGCGGACAGGGTACAATGAGCAGTTCTTC
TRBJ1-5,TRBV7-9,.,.,CASSYGLNQPQHF,TGTGCCAGCAGTTATGGACTTAATCAGCCCCAGCATTTT
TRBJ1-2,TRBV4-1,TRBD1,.,CASSRDRDNYGYTF,TGCGCCAGCAGCCGTGACAGGGATAACTATGGCTACACCTTC
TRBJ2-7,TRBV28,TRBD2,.,CASSLPGGGAYEQYF,TGTGCCAGCAGTTTACCCGGGGGAGGGGCCTACGAGCAGTACTTC
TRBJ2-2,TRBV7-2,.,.,CASSQRLAGAGELFF,TGTGCCAGCAGTCAGAGGCTAGCCGGGGCCGGGGAGCTGTTTTTT
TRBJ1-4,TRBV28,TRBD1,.,CASSVTGGQGEKLFF,TGTGCCAGCAGCGTTACAGGGGGCCAGGGTGAAAAACTGTTTTTT
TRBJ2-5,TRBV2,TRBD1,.,CASSVAGQGETQYF,TGTGCCAGCAGCGTAGCGGGACAGGGGGAGACCCAGTACTTC
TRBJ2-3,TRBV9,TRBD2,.,CASSVEGLAVADTQYF,TGTGCCAGCAGCGTAGAGGGACTAGCTGTCGCAGATACGCAGTATTTT
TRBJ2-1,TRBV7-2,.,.,CASSLEGFSGKQFF,TGTGCCAGCAGCTTAGAGGGGTTTTCAGGTAAGCAGTTCTTC
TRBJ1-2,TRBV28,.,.,CASSSAGVRGGYTF,TGTGCCAGCAGTTCCGCAGGAGTTAGGGGTGGCTACACCTTC
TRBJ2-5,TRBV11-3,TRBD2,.,CASSPRGRGSLAGKETQYF,TGTGCCAGCAGTCCGCGGGGCAGAGGTTCACTAGCGGGGAAAGAGACCCAGTACTTC
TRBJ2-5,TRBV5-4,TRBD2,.,CASSTRTSGGGETQYF,TGTGCCAGCAGCACACGGACTAGCGGGGGCGGAGAGACCCAGTACTTC
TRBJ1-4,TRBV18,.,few,CASSPNRGADEKLFF,TGTGCCAGCTCACCAAATCGGGGAGCAGATGAAAAACTGTTTTTT
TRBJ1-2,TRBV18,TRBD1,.,CASSAGQRVYGYTF,TGTGCCAGCTCAGCGGGACAGAGGGTCTATGGCTACACCTTC
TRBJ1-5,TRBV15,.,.,CATRKMGGSNQPQHF,TGTGCCACCAGGAAGATGGGGGGTAGCAATCAGCCCCAGCATTTT
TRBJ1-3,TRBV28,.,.,CASSPGGGHSGNTIYF,TGTGCCAGCAGCCCCGGCGGGGGGCACTCTGGAAACACCATATATTTT
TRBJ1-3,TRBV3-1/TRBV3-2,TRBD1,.,CASSQDGGGYTIYF,TGTGCCAGCAGCCAAGATGGAGGGGGCTACACCATATATTTT
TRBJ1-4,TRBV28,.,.,CASSLRGEKLFF,TGTGCCAGCAGTTTAAGAGGTGAAAAACTGTTTTTT
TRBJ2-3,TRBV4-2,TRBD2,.,CASSPRLASTDTQYF,TGTGCCAGCAGCCCAAGACTAGCCAGCACAGATACGCAGTATTTT